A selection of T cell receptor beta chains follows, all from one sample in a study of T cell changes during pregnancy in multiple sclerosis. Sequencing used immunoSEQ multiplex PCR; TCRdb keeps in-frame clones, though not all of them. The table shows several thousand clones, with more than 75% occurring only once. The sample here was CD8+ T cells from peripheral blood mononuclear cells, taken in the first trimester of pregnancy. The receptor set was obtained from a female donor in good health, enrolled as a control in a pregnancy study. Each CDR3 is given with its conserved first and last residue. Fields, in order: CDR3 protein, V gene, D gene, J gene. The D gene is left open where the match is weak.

CDR3 protein: CASSLDNRAGSPLHF
V gene: TRBV11-2
D gene: -
J gene: TRBJ1-6

CDR3 protein: CASRRWGTGDSAKNIQYF
V gene: TRBV28
D gene: TRBD1
J gene: TRBJ2-4

CDR3 protein: CASSATSGGEQFF
V gene: TRBV5-6
D gene: TRBD2
J gene: TRBJ2-1

CDR3 protein: CASSPPGTGGVELYF
V gene: TRBV9
D gene: TRBD1
J gene: TRBJ2-3

CDR3 protein: CASSGSPGLAGEELFF
V gene: TRBV6-4
D gene: TRBD2
J gene: TRBJ2-2

CDR3 protein: CASSPDSTYEQYF
V gene: TRBV7-9
D gene: -
J gene: -

CDR3 protein: CASSDTSDGGELFF
V gene: TRBV6-4
D gene: -
J gene: TRBJ2-2

CDR3 protein: CASSELQAGGPTDTQYF
V gene: TRBV6-1
D gene: TRBD2
J gene: TRBJ2-3

CDR3 protein: CASSYSRGEVAEKLFF
V gene: TRBV6-5
D gene: TRBD1
J gene: TRBJ1-4

CDR3 protein: CAWSTSGGRETQYF
V gene: TRBV30
D gene: TRBD2
J gene: TRBJ2-5

CDR3 protein: CASSQDASGASTDTQYF
V gene: TRBV4-3
D gene: TRBD2
J gene: TRBJ2-3

CDR3 protein: CASWRGNEQFF
V gene: TRBV9
D gene: -
J gene: TRBJ2-1

CDR3 protein: CASSRGLRDSGAEAFF
V gene: TRBV11-2
D gene: -
J gene: TRBJ1-1

CDR3 protein: CSVVPTTGNNEQFF
V gene: TRBV29-1
D gene: TRBD1
J gene: TRBJ2-1

CDR3 protein: CASSNEEETQYF
V gene: TRBV21-1
D gene: -
J gene: TRBJ2-5

CDR3 protein: CASSLEPTDDRGAVF
V gene: TRBV5-6
D gene: -
J gene: TRBJ2-2

CDR3 protein: CASSVRGLAGGPSYNEQFF
V gene: TRBV13
D gene: TRBD2
J gene: TRBJ2-1

CDR3 protein: CASSFTSYNEQFF
V gene: TRBV5-4
D gene: -
J gene: TRBJ2-1

CDR3 protein: CSASHGNEQYF
V gene: TRBV20-1
D gene: -
J gene: TRBJ2-7

CDR3 protein: CASSMGSSYNEQFF
V gene: TRBV19
D gene: -
J gene: TRBJ2-1

CDR3 protein: CASSGGRLAGSTDTQYF
V gene: TRBV2
D gene: TRBD2
J gene: TRBJ2-3

CDR3 protein: CASSPRQGAEETQYF
V gene: TRBV7-9
D gene: TRBD1
J gene: TRBJ2-5

CDR3 protein: CASSELAGVSNEQFF
V gene: TRBV6-4
D gene: TRBD2
J gene: TRBJ2-1

CDR3 protein: CASSSRLAGRTDTQYF
V gene: TRBV9
D gene: TRBD2
J gene: TRBJ2-3

CDR3 protein: CASSPGGEQFF
V gene: TRBV28
D gene: -
J gene: TRBJ2-1

CDR3 protein: CASSFRHYNEQFF
V gene: TRBV7-6
D gene: -
J gene: TRBJ2-1

CDR3 protein: CASSLIGTGVLGYTF
V gene: TRBV7-7
D gene: TRBD1
J gene: TRBJ1-2

CDR3 protein: CASRDRTGDEQYF
V gene: TRBV2
D gene: TRBD1
J gene: TRBJ2-7

CDR3 protein: CASSWDTDTDTQYF
V gene: TRBV7-9
D gene: -
J gene: TRBJ2-3

CDR3 protein: CASSFLAGQALGEQYF
V gene: TRBV27
D gene: TRBD1
J gene: TRBJ2-7

CDR3 protein: CATRQGSGNTIYF
V gene: TRBV28
D gene: TRBD1
J gene: TRBJ1-3

CDR3 protein: CASSQTESLAAPTDTQYF
V gene: TRBV14
D gene: TRBD2
J gene: TRBJ2-3

CDR3 protein: CASSQDPPGGGDTQYF
V gene: TRBV14
D gene: -
J gene: TRBJ2-3

CDR3 protein: CASSQAPPTGPRETQYF
V gene: TRBV4-1
D gene: TRBD1
J gene: TRBJ2-5

CDR3 protein: CASATSGDSYEQYF
V gene: TRBV18
D gene: TRBD2
J gene: TRBJ2-7

CDR3 protein: CASSLGSGSPDTQYF
V gene: TRBV28
D gene: TRBD2
J gene: TRBJ2-3

CDR3 protein: CASSPQTEPSHEQYF
V gene: TRBV27
D gene: -
J gene: TRBJ2-7

CDR3 protein: CASSLTGASAKNIQYF
V gene: TRBV5-6
D gene: -
J gene: TRBJ2-4

CDR3 protein: CASSKVNQETQYF
V gene: TRBV21-1
D gene: -
J gene: TRBJ2-5

CDR3 protein: CASSLITEYGYTF
V gene: TRBV5-6
D gene: -
J gene: TRBJ1-2

CDR3 protein: CASSPTSGSLDTQYF
V gene: TRBV19
D gene: TRBD2
J gene: TRBJ2-3